Shown below are 25 T cell receptor beta chains from a single sample sequenced in a study of T cells in Graves' hyperthyroidism and ophthalmopathy. Amplification of TCR beta CDR3 regions was performed using RNA transcripts as template. First-round RT-PCR targeting the TCR CDR3 was performed with the HTBI primer set. From the multiplex PCR reads, TCRdb called clonotypes with MiXCR, one entry per CDR3 protein. The sample records 730,000 or so distinct CDR3 sequences, 18% being singletons. Material: blood. These receptors came from a woman aged 50 to 60 with Graves' hyperthyroidism that later progressed to Graves' ophthalmopathy.

This sequence joins TRBV19 and TRBJ2-2, with a possible D match to TRBD1 (5 bases). This CDR3 is 15 amino acids long. V lost 7 bases and J lost 7, with 19 bases in between. The germline V gene encodes CDR1 LNHDA and CDR2 SQIVND (reference sequence). The CDR3 is CASTPRWQGHGELFF. The CDR3 DNA reads TGTGCCAGTACGCCTCGGTGGCAGGGCCACGGGGAGCTGTTTTTT.

The chain recombines TRBV6-1 with TRBJ1-2, with 7 bases lining up with TRBD1. The CDR3 totals 15 residues. V gave up 5 bases and J gave up 0 bases; unmatched junction bases: 6. Germline-derived CDR1 and CDR2 are MNHNS and SASEGT. CDR3 loop: CASSPGQAANYGYTF. The CDR3 coding sequence is TGTGCCAGCAGTCCCGGACAGGCCGCTAACTATGGCTACACCTTC.

The chain employs TRBV5-1 and TRBJ1-2; 7 nucleotides match TRBD1. The CDR3 sequence is 14 residues long. Germline V gene lookup returns CDR1 SGHRS and CDR2 YFSETQ. Germline trimming cut 4 bases from V and 4 bases from J; bases unmatched to any gene: 7. DNA of the CDR3: TGCGCCAGCAGCGCTACCGGGACAGCCTATGGCTACACCTTC. It is translated as CASSATGTAYGYTF.

In its sample, this clonotype was seen many times. This rearrangement joins TRBV5-1 to TRBJ2-2; TRBD2 might be the D (7 bases). V was shortened by 2 bases and J by 1 base, with 12 bases between the two germline ends. The V gene's germline CDR1 is SGHRS and CDR2 YFSETQ. The CDR3 length is 16 residues. The CDR3 region has the DNA TGCGCCAGCAGCTTAGACGGGGGGCAGAACACCGGGGAGCTGTTTTTT. Protein sequence: CASSLDGGQNTGELFF.

This clonotype was observed at least ten times. The V call is TRBV11-2, the J call TRBJ2-3, with 8 bases identical to TRBD1. The CDR3 spans 16 residues. Unmatched junction bases numbered 5, after V lost 2 bases and J lost 1 base. CDR1 and CDR2 (germline): SGHAT, FQNNGV. CDR3 amino acids: CASSLTHRGGTDTQYF. CDR3 in DNA: TGTGCCAGCAGCTTAACCCACAGGGGGGGCACAGATACGCAGTATTTT.

This clonotype was found many times. The chain employs TRBV2 and TRBJ2-3, with D possibly matching TRBD2 (5 bases). CDR1 is SNHLY and CDR2 is FYNNEI in the germline V gene. This CDR3 is built from 13 residues. Trimming removed 0 bases from V and 11 bases from J, with 12 bases in between. CDR3 region: CASSEASGIGQYF. The CDR3, as DNA: TGTGCCAGCAGTGAAGCCTCCGGGATAGGGCAGTATTTT.

This clonotype came up many times. The chain combines TRBV11-2 with TRBJ1-6; 8 bases line up with TRBD1. Germline assignment: CDR1 SGHAT and CDR2 FQNNGV. The length of the CDR3 is 17 residues. V shed 0 bases and J 7 bases; nucleotides not matched to a gene: 8. CDR3 coding DNA: TGTGCCAGCAGCTTAGATCTCCAGGGGGCAGAGAATTCACCCCTCCACTTT. It codes for CASSLDLQGAENSPLHF.

This clonotype was picked up a small number of times. The chain employs TRBV7-9 and TRBJ2-1; TRBD1 aligns across 8 bases. Germline V gene sequence: CDR1 SEHNR, CDR2 FQNEAQ (reference sequence). The CDR3 totals 12 residues. Losses at the gene ends were 5 bases for V and 14 bases for J; bases not matched to a gene: 8. The CDR3 protein is CASSHRGAVEFF. The CDR3 DNA follows: TGTGCCAGCAGCCACAGGGGGGCCGTTGAGTTCTTC.

This clonotype was seen more than once but under ten times. The chain is built from TRBV4-1 and TRBJ2-5; D perhaps matches TRBD1 (6 bases). The CDR3 contains 16 residues. Germline assignment: CDR1 MGHRA and CDR2 YSYEKL. The V gene lost 4 bases and the J gene lost 0 bases, with 15 bases spanning the gap. The CDR3 loop reads CASSPEGGRDQETQYF. CDR3 in DNA: TGCGCCAGCAGCCCAGAAGGGGGACGAGACCAAGAGACCCAGTACTTC.

The chain has TRBV12-3 or TRBV12-4 and TRBJ1-5; no clear D. The germline V and J ends were trimmed by 4 bases and 6 bases, with 10 bases remaining between them. The CDR3 contains 13 residues. The CDR3 coding sequence is TGTGCCAGCAGTTCCTCAGAGCCTCAGCCCCAGCATTTT. Translated: CASSSSEPQPQHF.

This clonotype was seen many times. The rearrangement uses TRBV11-2 and TRBJ1-1; D gene uncertain. The V and J ends lost 2 bases and 10 bases respectively, with 14 bases between them. Germline CDR1 is SGHAT and CDR2 is FQNNGV. There are 13 residues in the CDR3. The CDR3 sequence: CASSLSPAGGAFF. In DNA, the CDR3 is TGTGCCAGCAGCTTATCCCCAGCCGGAGGAGCTTTCTTT.

This clonotype was observed at least ten times. The chain has TRBV12-3 or TRBV12-4 and TRBJ2-1; D might be TRBD1 (5 bases). This CDR3 spans 13 amino acids. With 3 bases removed from V and 8 bases from J, the gap between germline ends came to 11 bases. CDR3 sequence: CASSFVRADEQFF. The CDR3 DNA sequence: TGTGCCAGCAGTTTCGTCAGGGCGGATGAGCAGTTCTTC.

This clonotype was detected only a few times. The DNA for the CDR3 is TGCGCCAGCAGCCAAGTGGGAACGGGACAGGGGGCCTACGAGCAGTACTTC. Encoded protein: CASSQVGTGQGAYEQYF. V usage is TRBV4-1 and J usage is TRBJ2-7; 11 bases align to TRBD1. Trimming cost V 1 base and J 2 bases; bases outside gene matches: 7. Germline V CDR1 and CDR2: MGHRA, YSYEKL. This CDR3 is 17 amino acids long.

A few counts support this clonotype. The chain carries TRBV10-1 and TRBJ2-3; no definite D call. Germline CDR1 is WNHNN and CDR2 is SYGVQD (reference sequence). The CDR3 totals 14 residues. The V end lost 7 bases, the J end lost 7 bases, and 18 bases lay between the germline ends. The CDR3 here is CASKAERNGYTQYF. The CDR3 nucleotides are TGCGCCAGCAAGGCAGAGAGAAACGGATATACGCAGTATTTT.

This clonotype was seen more than once but under ten times. The gene calls are TRBV4-1 and TRBJ2-7; D assignment may be TRBD1 or TRBD2 (5 bases each). V lost 5 bases to trimming and J lost 4 bases, with 18 bases between them. The germline V gene has CDR1 MGHRA and CDR2 YSYEKL. The CDR3 length is 15 residues. In DNA, the CDR3 is TGCGCCAGCAGCTCACCGGGACGTGGGAATTACGAGCAGTACTTC. Its protein is CASSSPGRGNYEQYF.

This clonotype was picked up a small number of times. The chain couples TRBV5-8 to TRBJ2-2; TRBD1 agrees at 7 bases. The CDR3 length is 15 residues. With V trimmed by 6 bases and J by 3 bases, 8 bases remained unmatched. Germline CDR1 is SGHTS and CDR2 is YDEGEE. CDR3 region: CASNFDRVDTGELFF. CDR3 DNA sequence: TGTGCCAGCAATTTCGACAGGGTCGACACCGGGGAGCTGTTTTTT.

The rearrangement uses TRBV20-1 and TRBJ2-3; a possible D gene is TRBD2 (6 bases). The CDR3 extends over 15 amino acids. The germline gives CDR1 DFQATT, CDR2 SNEGSKA (reference sequence). Trimming left V 4 bases short and J 8 bases short, with 22 bases between. CDR3 DNA: TGCAGTGCTACCTGGAGGGGCGGGTTGGTAGGTACGCAGTATTTT. Protein product: CSATWRGGLVGTQYF.

This clonotype was observed a handful of times. The CDR3 region is CASSKGLAGGFESDTQYF. CDR3 DNA sequence: TGTGCCAGCAGCAAAGGACTAGCGGGGGGGTTCGAGTCGGATACGCAGTATTTT. The genes are TRBV7-6 and TRBJ2-3, with TRBD2 matching 15 bases. The germline CDR1 and CDR2 sequences are SGHVS and FNYEAQ. CDR3 size: 18 residues. After removal of 5 bases from V and 6 bases from J, the junction contained 12 bases not matched to a gene.

This clonotype was observed many times. The genes are TRBV11-2 and TRBJ2-1; 13 nucleotides line up with TRBD2. Per the germline V gene, CDR1 is SGHAT and CDR2 is FQNNGV. The V segment lost 4 bases and the J segment 8 bases; nucleotides outside the gene matches: 11. This CDR3 region has 17 residues. CDR3 protein: CASSSELPGLAGHEQFF. The CDR3 region has the DNA TGTGCCAGCAGCTCGGAACTTCCGGGACTAGCGGGGCATGAGCAGTTCTTC.

The CDR3 DNA reads as TGTGCCAGTAGTATAGAAGGACAGGGTGAAGCTTTCTTT. Its translation is CASSIEGQGEAFF. V and J are TRBV19 and TRBJ1-1; 8 nucleotides match TRBD1. CDR1 LNHDA and CDR2 SQIVND come from the germline V gene (reference sequence). Trimming removed 0 bases from V and 7 bases from J; junction bases left unmatched: 1. This CDR3 region has 13 residues. Variable domain in full (rest from reference TRBV19 and TRBJ1-1): DGGITQSPKYLFRKEGQNVTLSCEQNLNHDAMYWYRQDPGQGLRLIYYSQIVNDFQKGDIAEGYSVSREKKESFPLTVTSAQKNPTAFYLCASSIEGQGEAFFGQGTRLTVV.

The chain employs TRBV29-1 and TRBJ1-2; maybe TRBD1 (5 bases). Germline CDR1 SQVTM, CDR2 ANQGSEA. Trimming removed 7 bases from V and 0 bases from J, with 12 bases in between. The CDR3 consists of 13 residues. The CDR3 here is CSANEGTNYGYTF. The CDR3 DNA is TGCAGCGCAAATGAGGGGACTAACTATGGCTACACCTTC.

This clonotype was detected ten times or more. This chain uses TRBV12-3 or TRBV12-4 with TRBJ2-1, with D perhaps matching TRBD1 or TRBD2 (6 bases each). CDR3 length equals 13 residues. Trimming took off 6 bases at V and 9 bases at J, with 15 bases between the two ends. The CDR3 DNA reads TGTGCCAGCAGGGTCTCCGGGGGCGGTGAGCAGTTCTTC. Residues: CASRVSGGGEQFF.

The table lists this clonotype with a few counts. The chain has TRBV6-2 or TRBV6-3 and TRBJ2-7, with D unresolved. The CDR3 has 11 residues. Trimming left V 7 bases short and J 0 bases short, with 4 bases between. Germline V gene sequence: CDR1 MNHEY, CDR2 SVGEGT. The CDR3 DNA reads as TGTGCCAGCATGGACTCCTACGAGCAGTACTTC. Encoded protein: CASMDSYEQYF.

The chain employs TRBV11-3 and TRBJ2-2; 8 nucleotides agree with TRBD2. The V gene end was trimmed by 4 bases and the J gene end by 2 bases; junction bases not matched to a gene: 3. The CDR3 has 15 residues. In germline, CDR1 is SGHNT, CDR2 YENEEA. CDR3 region: CASSYGLANTGELFF. CDR3 DNA: TGTGCCAGCAGCTATGGACTAGCCAACACCGGGGAGCTGTTTTTT.

The CDR3 reads CASSPTQGRGGNQPQHF. The DNA of the CDR3 is TGTGCCAGCAGTCCGACTCAGGGCAGGGGTGGCAATCAGCCCCAGCATTTT. J is TRBJ1-5 and V is TRBV6-1; maybe TRBD1 (6 bases). Trimming cost V 5 bases and J 2 bases, with 19 bases left between them. The CDR3 is 17 amino acids. The germline V gene encodes CDR1 MNHNS and CDR2 SASEGT.